This is a list of T cell receptor beta chains from one sample in a study of T cell changes during pregnancy in multiple sclerosis. This table comes from immunoSEQ multiplex PCR, and its TCRdb copy is limited to in-frame clones, with some not included. Among nearly 110,000 clones listed, roughly 90% were seen once. The sequencing used peripheral blood, collected in the third trimester of pregnancy. These receptors were taken from a female donor in good health, enrolled as a control in a pregnancy study. Both conserved end residues are part of each CDR3. Some rows have no size entry. The others give once, few or many, or a class for an expanded clone.

J	size	V	CDR3
TRBJ2-3	-	TRBV14	CASSQDLADTQYF
TRBJ2-5	-	TRBV30	CAWRKRFGETQYF
TRBJ1-1	-	TRBV28	CASLNLQEGEAFF
TRBJ1-4	-	TRBV28	CASSPLRGGGEKLFF
TRBJ2-7	-	TRBV5-7	CASSADPGQGPAYEQYF
TRBJ2-6	-	TRBV27	CASSKIAGGESGANVLTF
TRBJ2-1	-	TRBV11-3	CASSLYAGAEDNEQFF
TRBJ1-5	-	TRBV19	CASSIEDGSVWPQHF
TRBJ2-7	-	TRBV6-5	CASRLAGGDEQYF
TRBJ2-3	once	TRBV11-2	CASSLGQAADTQYF
TRBJ1-3	once	TRBV6-5	CASSPPHSAGNTIYF
TRBJ1-2	-	TRBV6-5	CASSYATFNGYTF
TRBJ2-1	-	TRBV5-4	CASSLEGRSYNEQFF
TRBJ1-3	-	TRBV30	CAWSVTGTGNTIYF
TRBJ2-1	once	TRBV11-3	CASSQAGGPGNEQFF
TRBJ2-1	-	TRBV5-1	CASSPLVSSGGSYNEQFF
TRBJ2-7	-	TRBV7-7	CASSIGTGAYEQYF
TRBJ2-7	-	TRBV19	CARGLGGYEQYF
TRBJ1-1	-	TRBV6-5	CASSSLFRGNTEAFF